These 21 T cell receptor beta chains originate from one sample sequenced in a study of shared clonotypes between healthy human individuals. The repertoire was sequenced with immunoSEQ multiplex PCR; TCRdb's copy has only in-frame clones and lacks some. The sample holds about 180,000 clones, around 93% seen once. The sequencing input was naive CD4+ T cells sorted from blood. Indicated subset: CD45RA+ positively selected. These receptors came from a woman aged 25 to 39 in good health.

This chain links TRBV19 with TRBJ2-5; the D is unclear. CDR1 and CDR2 from the germline V gene are LNHDA and SQIVND (reference sequence). There are 13 residues in the CDR3. V was clipped by 2 bases and J by 5 bases, with 9 bases between them. This CDR3 reads CASSIRNGETQYF. CDR3 nucleotides: TGTGCCAGTAGTATACGTAACGGGGAGACCCAGTACTTC.

This sequence joins TRBV27 and TRBJ2-7, with 8 nucleotides matching TRBD2. This CDR3 is built from 16 residues. V shed 6 bases, J shed 2 bases, and the junction held 12 bases outside the gene matches. Germline CDR1 reads MNHEY; CDR2 reads SMNVEV (reference sequence). CDR3 nucleotides: TGTGCCAGCAGCCTATTCGGGACTAGTGCGACCTACGAGCAGTACTTC. Protein product: CASSLFGTSATYEQYF.

The gene calls are TRBV28 and TRBJ2-6, with a possible D match to TRBD2 (6 bases). With 2 bases removed from V and 1 base from J, the gap between germline ends came to 6 bases. This CDR3 region has 15 residues. CDR1 and CDR2 (germline): MDHEN, SYDVKM. The CDR3 nucleotides are TGTGCCAGCAGTTTACGGGGGTCTGGGGCCAACGTCCTGACTTTC. Its protein is CASSLRGSGANVLTF.

The chain couples TRBV5-1 to TRBJ1-3; 8 positions match TRBD1. The germline gives CDR1 SGHRS, CDR2 YFSETQ. Trimming removed 7 bases from V and 0 bases from J; junction bases left unmatched: 9. The CDR3 covers 16 residues. The CDR3 spells CASASGGPSSGNTIYF. The CDR3 DNA reads as TGCGCCAGCGCCTCAGGGGGCCCTAGCTCTGGAAACACCATATATTTT.

The chain recombines TRBV28 with TRBJ2-7; D is unclear. Germline loops: CDR1 MDHEN, CDR2 SYDVKM. The length of the CDR3 is 12 residues. Trimming removed 6 bases from V and 5 bases from J, with 11 bases in between. The CDR3 sequence: CASSPPPNEQYF. In DNA form, the CDR3 reads TGTGCCAGCAGCCCTCCTCCCAACGAGCAGTACTTC.

V and J are TRBV18 and TRBJ2-7, with 9 bases matching TRBD2. J was trimmed by 0 bases and V by 2 bases; bases with no gene match: 2. This CDR3 region has 15 residues. The germline V gene has CDR1 KGHSH and CDR2 LQKENI. Here the CDR3 reads CASSPATSGSYEQYF. In nucleotides, the CDR3 is TGTGCCAGCTCACCAGCGACTAGCGGCTCCTACGAGCAGTACTTC.

The chain employs TRBV18 and TRBJ1-1; 12 bases are a match to TRBD1. The CDR3 spans 17 residues. Germline V gene sequence: CDR1 KGHSH, CDR2 LQKENI. The V segment lost 3 bases and the J segment 4 bases; nucleotides outside the gene matches: 9. The CDR3 sequence is CASSPGTGGQSATEAFF. The CDR3 DNA reads as TGTGCCAGCTCACCTGGGACAGGGGGCCAGTCTGCCACTGAAGCTTTCTTT.

The chain joins TRBV7-8 to TRBJ2-7; D gene ambiguous. The V gene's germline CDR1 is SGHVS and CDR2 FQNEAQ. This CDR3 contains 12 residues. The germline V and J ends were trimmed by 3 bases and 6 bases, with 9 bases remaining between them. CDR3 DNA sequence: TGTGCCAGCAGCTTTCGGTTCGGCGAGCAGTACTTC. Protein sequence: CASSFRFGEQYF. Variable domain in full (rest from reference TRBV7-8 and TRBJ2-7): GAGVSQSPRYKVAKRGQDVALRCDPISGHVSLFWYQQALGQGPEFLTYFQNEAQLDKSGLPSDRFFAERPEGSVSTLKIQRTQQEDSAVYLCASSFRFGEQYFGPGTRLTVT.

The chain has TRBV6-6 and TRBJ1-5, with D unresolved. This CDR3 is 14 amino acids long. The V end lost 6 bases, the J end lost 7 bases, and 16 bases lay between the germline ends. Germline V gene data show CDR1 as MNHNY and CDR2 as SVGAGI (reference sequence). As DNA, the CDR3 is TGTGCCAGCAGCAGCCTGAAGGGTGGACAGCCCCAGCATTTT. It is translated as CASSSLKGGQPQHF.

The chain links TRBV6-6 to TRBJ2-2, with D perhaps TRBD2 (5 bases). Trimming took off 0 bases at V and 2 bases at J, with 7 bases between the two ends. This CDR3 comprises 15 residues. Per germline, CDR1 MNHNY and CDR2 SVGAGI (reference sequence). In nucleotides, the CDR3 is TGTGCCAGCAGTTACTCGACTACTAACACCGGGGAGCTGTTTTTT. Encoded protein: CASSYSTTNTGELFF.

The chain recombines TRBV7-9 with TRBJ2-1; perhaps D is TRBD1 or TRBD2 (5 bases each). The CDR3 contains 14 residues. V was clipped by 5 bases and J by 6 bases, with 14 bases between them. Germline V gene lookup returns CDR1 SEHNR and CDR2 FQNEAQ (reference sequence). CDR3 DNA sequence: TGTGCCAGCAGCAACGCTGGGGGTTTCAATGAGCAGTTCTTC. Translating gives CASSNAGGFNEQFF.

The rearrangement uses TRBV10-1 and TRBJ1-5; TRBD1 aligns across 11 bases. V shed 8 bases and J 3 bases; nucleotides not matched to a gene: 6. Germline loops: CDR1 WNHNN, CDR2 SYGVQD (reference sequence). The CDR3 runs to 15 residues. The CDR3 sequence: CASRVGQGVNQPQHF. DNA for the CDR3: TGCGCCAGCCGGGTGGGACAGGGGGTCAATCAGCCCCAGCATTTT.

The rearrangement joins TRBV28 to TRBJ2-7; D is unresolved. This CDR3 region has 11 residues. V was pared by 5 bases and J by 4 bases, with 6 bases between. Germline V gene data show CDR1 as MDHEN and CDR2 as SYDVKM. The chain's CDR3 is CASSRIYEQYF. DNA for the CDR3: TGTGCCAGCAGTAGAATTTACGAGCAGTACTTC.

The chain combines TRBV28 with TRBJ2-5; the D is unclear. The J call may be mistaken, given a closer DNA end match to TRBJ2-7. The CDR3 length is 15 residues. Germline-derived CDR1 and CDR2 are MDHEN and SYDVKM. The CDR3 region has the DNA TGTGCCAGCAGGTCCCCGGACGGTGGATCCTACGAGCAGTACTTC. This codes for CASRSPDGGSYEQYF.

The CDR3 DNA reads as TGCGCCAGCAGCTTGGGGGTGAGAGCAACTAATGAAAAACTGTTTTTT. It translates to CASSLGVRATNEKLFF. The chain uses TRBV5-1 and TRBJ1-4; no firm D call. The germline V gene has CDR1 SGHRS and CDR2 YFSETQ. Trimming stripped 0 bases from V and 0 bases from J, with 9 bases between. The CDR3 has 16 amino acids.

The V and J genes are TRBV7-9 and TRBJ2-1; tentatively, D is TRBD1 (5 bases). Per the germline V gene, CDR1 is SEHNR and CDR2 is FQNEAQ (reference sequence). The CDR3 has 13 amino acids. V was cut by 6 bases and J by 5 bases, with 11 bases left in between. CDR3 sequence (DNA): TGTGCCAGCAGTCGAGAACAGGACAATGAGCAGTTCTTC. Translation: CASSREQDNEQFF.

The rearrangement links TRBV29-1 to TRBJ2-7; 7 positions match TRBD2. The CDR3 sequence is 12 residues long. The J segment lost 3 bases and the V segment lost 2 bases, leaving 1 base of the junction unmatched. In germline, CDR1 is SQVTM, CDR2 ANQGSEA. CDR3 sequence reads: CSVEREGYEQYF. The CDR3 DNA reads TGCAGCGTTGAAAGGGAGGGCTACGAGCAGTACTTC.

This chain uses TRBV10-1 with TRBJ1-5; D not certain. Germline values: CDR1 WNHNN, CDR2 SYGVQD (reference sequence). Between the trimmed V and J ends, which lost 3 bases and 5 bases, there was a span of 5 bases. The CDR3 consists of 12 residues. The CDR3 nucleotides are TGCGCCAGCAGTGATGGTGATCAGCCCCAGCATTTT. Its translation is CASSDGDQPQHF.

V gene TRBV28 combines with J gene TRBJ1-2; D gene uncertain. This CDR3 is 13 amino acids long. The ends were cut back, 11 bases at V and 1 base at J, with 14 bases in the middle. Germline assignment: CDR1 MDHEN and CDR2 SYDVKM. The CDR3 sequence: CASLPGFNYGYTF. The CDR3 nucleotides are TGTGCCTCCTTACCGGGCTTTAACTATGGCTACACCTTC.

V gene TRBV19 combines with J gene TRBJ1-1; D unclear. The germline V and J ends were trimmed by 4 bases and 2 bases, with 11 bases remaining between them. CDR3 length: 14 residues. The germline gives CDR1 LNHDA, CDR2 SQIVND (reference sequence). This chain's CDR3 is CASSTTPINTEAFF. CDR3 DNA sequence: TGTGCCAGTAGTACCACACCTATTAACACTGAAGCTTTCTTT.

V is TRBV28 and J is TRBJ2-3; 10 bases align to TRBD2. Germline assignment: CDR1 MDHEN and CDR2 SYDVKM. The V and J ends lost 2 bases and 2 bases, in that order; junction bases with no gene match: 4. The CDR3 is 16 amino acids. CDR3 residues: CASSLPGLADTDTQYF. The CDR3 DNA sequence: TGTGCCAGCAGTTTACCCGGACTAGCGGACACAGATACGCAGTATTTT. Complete variable domain (other parts from reference TRBV28 and TRBJ2-3): DVKVTQSSRYLVKRTGEKVFLECVQDMDHENMFWYRQDPGLGLRLIYFSYDVKMKEKGDIPEGYSVSREKKERFSLILESASTNQTSMYLCASSLPGLADTDTQYFGPGTRLTVL.